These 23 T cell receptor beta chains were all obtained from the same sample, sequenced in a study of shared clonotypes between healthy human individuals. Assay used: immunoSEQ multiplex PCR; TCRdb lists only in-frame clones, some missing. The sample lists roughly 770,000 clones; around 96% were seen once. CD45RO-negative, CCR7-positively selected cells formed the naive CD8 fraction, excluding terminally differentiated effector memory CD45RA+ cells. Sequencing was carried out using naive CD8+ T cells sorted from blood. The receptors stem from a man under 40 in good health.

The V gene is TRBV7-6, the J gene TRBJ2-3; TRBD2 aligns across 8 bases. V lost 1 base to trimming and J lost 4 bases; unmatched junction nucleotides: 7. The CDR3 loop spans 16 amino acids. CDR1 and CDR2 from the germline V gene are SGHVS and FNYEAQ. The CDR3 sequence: CASSLVDSGGPDTQYF. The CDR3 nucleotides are TGTGCCAGCAGCTTAGTCGACTCGGGAGGGCCAGATACGCAGTATTTT. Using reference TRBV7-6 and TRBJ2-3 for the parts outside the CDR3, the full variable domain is GAGVSQSPRYKVTKRGQDVALRCDPISGHVSLYWYRQALGQGPEFLTYFNYEAQQDKSGLPNDRFSAERPEGSISTLTIQRTEQRDSAMYRCASSLVDSGGPDTQYFGPGTRLTVL.

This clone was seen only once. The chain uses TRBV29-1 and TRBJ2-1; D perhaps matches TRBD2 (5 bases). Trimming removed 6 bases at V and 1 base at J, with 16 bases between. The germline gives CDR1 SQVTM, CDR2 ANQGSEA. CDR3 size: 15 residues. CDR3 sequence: CSVPDYGGSYNEQFF. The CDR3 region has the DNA TGCAGCGTGCCAGACTATGGCGGATCCTACAATGAGCAGTTCTTC.

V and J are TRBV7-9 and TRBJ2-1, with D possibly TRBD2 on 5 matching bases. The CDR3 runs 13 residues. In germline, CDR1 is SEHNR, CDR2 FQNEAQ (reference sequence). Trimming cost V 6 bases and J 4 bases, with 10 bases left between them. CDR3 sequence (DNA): TGTGCCAGCAGTGACGGGAAGTACAATGAGCAGTTCTTC. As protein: CASSDGKYNEQFF.

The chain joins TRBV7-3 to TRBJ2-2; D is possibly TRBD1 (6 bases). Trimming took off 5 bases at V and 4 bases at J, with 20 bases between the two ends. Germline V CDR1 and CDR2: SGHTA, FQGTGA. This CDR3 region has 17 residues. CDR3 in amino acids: CASSPQEWAGATGELFF. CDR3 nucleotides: TGTGCCAGCAGCCCCCAGGAATGGGCAGGGGCCACCGGGGAGCTGTTTTTT.

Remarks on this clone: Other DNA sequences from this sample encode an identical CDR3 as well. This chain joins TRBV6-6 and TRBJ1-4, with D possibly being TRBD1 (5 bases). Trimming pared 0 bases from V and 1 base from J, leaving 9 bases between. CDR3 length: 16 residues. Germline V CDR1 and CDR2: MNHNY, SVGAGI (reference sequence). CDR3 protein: CASSYSVQGTNEKLFF. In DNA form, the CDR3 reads TGTGCCAGCAGTTACTCGGTCCAGGGAACTAATGAAAAACTGTTTTTT.

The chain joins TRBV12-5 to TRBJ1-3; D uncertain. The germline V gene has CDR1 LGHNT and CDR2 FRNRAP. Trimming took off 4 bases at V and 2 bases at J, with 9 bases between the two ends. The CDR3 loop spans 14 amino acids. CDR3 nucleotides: TGTGCTAGTGGTTCCCCTGAAACTGGAAACACCATATATTTT. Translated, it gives CASGSPETGNTIYF.

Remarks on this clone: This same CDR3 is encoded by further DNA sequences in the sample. The CDR3 DNA is TGTGCCATCAGTGACCCCGGGCTCTCCTACGAGCAGTACTTC. Amino acids: CAISDPGLSYEQYF. This chain connects TRBV10-3 to TRBJ2-7; D not resolved. Trimming shortened V by 3 bases and J by 0 bases, and 9 bases separated the two germline ends. CDR3 length equals 14 residues. CDR1 is ENHRY and CDR2 is SYGVKD in the germline V gene.

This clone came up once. The CDR3 DNA follows: TGTGCCAGCAGCGGAGCCGGGACGCCGTCCTACAATGAGCAGTTCTTC. Its protein product is CASSGAGTPSYNEQFF. The V gene is TRBV7-9, the J gene TRBJ2-1; D may match TRBD1 or TRBD2 (5 bases each). This CDR3 region has 16 residues. Germline V gene data show CDR1 as SEHNR and CDR2 as FQNEAQ (reference sequence). Trimming removed 5 bases from V and 1 base from J, with 15 bases in between.

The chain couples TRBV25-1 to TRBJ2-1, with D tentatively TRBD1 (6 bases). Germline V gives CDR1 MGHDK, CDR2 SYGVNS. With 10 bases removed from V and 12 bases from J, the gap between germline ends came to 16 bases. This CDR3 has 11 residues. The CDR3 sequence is CATLGRGRQFF. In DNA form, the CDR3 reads TGTGCCACTTTGGGCAGGGGACGGCAGTTCTTC. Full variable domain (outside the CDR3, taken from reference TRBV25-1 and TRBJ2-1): EADIYQTPRYLVIGTGKKITLECSQTMGHDKMYWYQQDPGMELHLIHYSYGVNSTEKGDLSSESTVSRIRTEHFPLTLESARPSHTSQYLCATLGRGRQFFGPGTRLTVL.

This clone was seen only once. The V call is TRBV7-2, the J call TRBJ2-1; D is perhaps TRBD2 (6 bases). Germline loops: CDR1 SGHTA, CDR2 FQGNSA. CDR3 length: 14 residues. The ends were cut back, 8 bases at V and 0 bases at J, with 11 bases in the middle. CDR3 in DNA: TGTGCCAGCCCGGGAGACGACTCCTACAATGAGCAGTTCTTC. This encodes CASPGDDSYNEQFF. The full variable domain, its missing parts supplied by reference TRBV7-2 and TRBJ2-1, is GAGVSQSPSNKVTEKGKDVELRCDPISGHTALYWYRQSLGQGLEFLIYFQGNSAPDKSGLPSDRFSAERTGGSVSTLTIQRTQQEDSAVYLCASPGDDSYNEQFFGPGTRLTVL.

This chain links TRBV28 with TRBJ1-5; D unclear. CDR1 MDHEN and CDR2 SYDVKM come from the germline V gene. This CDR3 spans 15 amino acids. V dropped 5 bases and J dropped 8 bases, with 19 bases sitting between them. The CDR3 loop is CASSPLKGAGEPQHF. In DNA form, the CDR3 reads TGTGCCAGCAGTCCCCTGAAGGGAGCTGGTGAGCCCCAGCATTTT. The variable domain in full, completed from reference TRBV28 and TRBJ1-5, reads DVKVTQSSRYLVKRTGEKVFLECVQDMDHENMFWYRQDPGLGLRLIYFSYDVKMKEKGDIPEGYSVSREKKERFSLILESASTNQTSMYLCASSPLKGAGEPQHFGDGTRLSIL.

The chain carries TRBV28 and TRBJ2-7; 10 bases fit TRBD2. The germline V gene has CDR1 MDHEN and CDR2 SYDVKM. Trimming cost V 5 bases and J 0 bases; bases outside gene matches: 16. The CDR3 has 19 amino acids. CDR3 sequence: CASSPPGVAGGLSSYEQYF. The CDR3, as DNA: TGTGCCAGCAGTCCCCCCGGAGTAGCGGGAGGCCTCAGCTCCTACGAGCAGTACTTC.

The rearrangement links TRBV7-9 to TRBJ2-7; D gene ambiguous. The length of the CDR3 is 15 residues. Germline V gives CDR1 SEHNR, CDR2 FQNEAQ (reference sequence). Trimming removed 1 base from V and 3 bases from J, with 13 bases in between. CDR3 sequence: CASSLVARPVYEQYF. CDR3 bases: TGTGCCAGCAGCTTAGTGGCACGACCGGTCTACGAGCAGTACTTC.

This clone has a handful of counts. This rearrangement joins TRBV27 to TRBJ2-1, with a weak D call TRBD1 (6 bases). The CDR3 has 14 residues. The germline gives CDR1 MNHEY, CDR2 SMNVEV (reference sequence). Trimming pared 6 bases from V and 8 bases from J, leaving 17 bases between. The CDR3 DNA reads TGTGCCAGCAGACCGGGACATGACACAGATGAGCAGTTCTTC. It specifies CASRPGHDTDEQFF.

CDR3 amino acids: CASKVPGTHEQYF. The CDR3 DNA reads TGTGCCAGCAAAGTTCCAGGCACCCACGAGCAGTACTTC. The V and J genes are TRBV27 and TRBJ2-7; D unresolved. This CDR3 has 13 amino acids. The V end was cut by 7 bases, the J end by 5 bases, with 15 bases between. Germline V gene sequence: CDR1 MNHEY, CDR2 SMNVEV (reference sequence).

The CDR3 is CSVGGTAGLGEQYF. As DNA, the CDR3 is TGCAGCGTTGGAGGGACAGCTGGTCTGGGCGAGCAGTACTTC. The chain combines TRBV29-1 with TRBJ2-7, with 7 bases identical to TRBD1. The germline V gene encodes CDR1 SQVTM and CDR2 ANQGSEA. The CDR3 is 14 residues long. After removal of 4 bases from V and 6 bases from J, the junction contained 12 bases not matched to a gene.

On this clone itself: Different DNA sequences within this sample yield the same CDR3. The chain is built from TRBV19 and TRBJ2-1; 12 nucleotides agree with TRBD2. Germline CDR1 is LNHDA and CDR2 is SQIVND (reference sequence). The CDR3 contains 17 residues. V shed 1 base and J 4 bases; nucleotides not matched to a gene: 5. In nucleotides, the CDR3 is TGTGCCAGTAGTATAGGGGCTAGCGGGAGGGCTTACAATGAGCAGTTCTTC. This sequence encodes CASSIGASGRAYNEQFF. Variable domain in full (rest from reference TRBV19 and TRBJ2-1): DGGITQSPKYLFRKEGQNVTLSCEQNLNHDAMYWYRQDPGQGLRLIYYSQIVNDFQKGDIAEGYSVSREKKESFPLTVTSAQKNPTAFYLCASSIGASGRAYNEQFFGPGTRLTVL.

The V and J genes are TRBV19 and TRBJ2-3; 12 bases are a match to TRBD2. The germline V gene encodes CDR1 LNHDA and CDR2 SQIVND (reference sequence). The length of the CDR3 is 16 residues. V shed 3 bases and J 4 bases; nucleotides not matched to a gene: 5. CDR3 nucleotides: TGTGCCAGTAGTATGCGGACTAGCGGGAAACCAGATACGCAGTATTTT. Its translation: CASSMRTSGKPDTQYF.

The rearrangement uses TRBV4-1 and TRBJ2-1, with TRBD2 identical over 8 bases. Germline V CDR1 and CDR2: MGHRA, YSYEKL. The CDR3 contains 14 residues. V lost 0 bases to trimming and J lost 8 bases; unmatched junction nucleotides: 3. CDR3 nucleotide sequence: TGCGCCAGCAGCCAAGAGGGACTAGACGATGAGCAGTTCTTC. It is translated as CASSQEGLDDEQFF.

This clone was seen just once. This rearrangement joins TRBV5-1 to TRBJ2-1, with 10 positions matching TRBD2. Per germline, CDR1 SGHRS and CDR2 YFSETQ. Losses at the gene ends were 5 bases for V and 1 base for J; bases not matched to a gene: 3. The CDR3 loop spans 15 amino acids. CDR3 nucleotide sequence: TGCGCCAGCAGGACGGGACTAGCGTCCTACAATGAGCAGTTCTTC. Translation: CASRTGLASYNEQFF.

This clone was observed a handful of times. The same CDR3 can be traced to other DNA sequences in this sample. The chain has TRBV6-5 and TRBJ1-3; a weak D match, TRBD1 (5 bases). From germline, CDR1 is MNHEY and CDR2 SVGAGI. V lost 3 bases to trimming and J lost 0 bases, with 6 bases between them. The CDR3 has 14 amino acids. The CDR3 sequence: CASSYQGSGNTIYF. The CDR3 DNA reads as TGTGCCAGCAGTTATCAGGGCTCTGGAAACACCATATATTTT.

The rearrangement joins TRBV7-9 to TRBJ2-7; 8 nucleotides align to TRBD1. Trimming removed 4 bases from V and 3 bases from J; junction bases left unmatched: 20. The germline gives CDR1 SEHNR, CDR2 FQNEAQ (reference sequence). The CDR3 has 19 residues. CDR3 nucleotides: TGTGCCAGCAGCTCAGGGGACAGGCTGATGGGGTACAGGCGCTACGAGCAGTACTTC. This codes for CASSSGDRLMGYRRYEQYF. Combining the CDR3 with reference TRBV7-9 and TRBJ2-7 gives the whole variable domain DTGVSQNPRHKITKRGQNVTFRCDPISEHNRLYWYRQTLGQGPEFLTYFQNEAQLEKSRLLSDRFSAERPKGSFSTLEIQRTEQGDSAMYLCASSSGDRLMGYRRYEQYFGPGTRLTVT.

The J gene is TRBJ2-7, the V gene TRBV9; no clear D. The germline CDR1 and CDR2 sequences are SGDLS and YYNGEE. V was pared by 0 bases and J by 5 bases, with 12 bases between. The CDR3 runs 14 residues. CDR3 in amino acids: CASSVGSFSDEQYF. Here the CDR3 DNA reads TGTGCCAGCAGCGTAGGGTCCTTCAGCGACGAGCAGTACTTC.